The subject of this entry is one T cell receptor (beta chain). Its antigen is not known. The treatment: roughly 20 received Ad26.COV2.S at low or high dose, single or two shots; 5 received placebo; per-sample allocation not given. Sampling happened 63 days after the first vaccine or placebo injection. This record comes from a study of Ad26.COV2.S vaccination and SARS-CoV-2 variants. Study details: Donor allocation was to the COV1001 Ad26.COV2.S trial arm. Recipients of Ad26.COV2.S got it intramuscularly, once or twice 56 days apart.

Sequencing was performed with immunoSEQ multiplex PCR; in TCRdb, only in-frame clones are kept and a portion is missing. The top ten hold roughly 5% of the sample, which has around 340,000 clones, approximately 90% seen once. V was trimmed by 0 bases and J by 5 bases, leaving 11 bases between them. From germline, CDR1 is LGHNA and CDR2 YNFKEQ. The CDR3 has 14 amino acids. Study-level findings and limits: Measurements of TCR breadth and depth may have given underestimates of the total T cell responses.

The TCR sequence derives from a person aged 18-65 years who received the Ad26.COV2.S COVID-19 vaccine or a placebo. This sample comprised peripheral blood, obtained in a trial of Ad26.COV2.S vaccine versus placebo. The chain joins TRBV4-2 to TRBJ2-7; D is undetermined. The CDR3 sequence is CASSQDGQSHEQYF. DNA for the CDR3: TGTGCCAGCAGCCAAGATGGTCAGAGCCACGAGCAGTACTTC.